The source of this T cell receptor (beta chain) is a study of T cell responses to AZD1222 COVID-19 vaccine. The germline gives CDR1 LGHNA, CDR2 YSLEER. The CDR3 sequence is 13 residues long. V dropped 3 bases and J dropped 0 bases, with 5 bases sitting between them. The table came from immunoSEQ multiplex PCR; TCRdb's copy has only in-frame clones and leaves some out. The sample contains around 120,000 clones, about 92% of which appear only once. This clonotype originated in an adult who received the AZD1222 COVID-19 vaccine. Sequencing used peripheral blood, obtained 28 days after the second AZD1222 dose. This chain uses TRBV4-3 with TRBJ1-1; no clear D gene. The CDR3 loop reads CASSHTVNTEAFF. CDR3 DNA: TGCGCCAGCAGCCATACAGTGAACACTGAAGCTTTCTTT.